This T cell receptor beta chain comes out of a study of shared clonotypes between healthy human individuals. V dropped 4 bases and J dropped 4 bases, with 16 bases sitting between them. The germline V gene encodes CDR1 SGDLS and CDR2 YYNGEE. The CDR3 has 15 residues. Sequenced by immunoSEQ multiplex PCR; TCRdb stores in-frame clones only, minus some. Of approximately 1.5 million clones in the sample, 98% were seen once. The receptor's source is a man aged 25-40 years in good health. The chain recombines TRBV9 with TRBJ2-3; no definite D call. Sequencing was done on a sample of naive CD4+ T cells sorted from blood. The subset here: CD45RA+ positively selected. The CDR3 sequence: CASSPRRVGPDTQYF. Written as DNA, the CDR3 is TGTGCCAGCAGCCCAAGACGCGTGGGCCCAGATACGCAGTATTTT.